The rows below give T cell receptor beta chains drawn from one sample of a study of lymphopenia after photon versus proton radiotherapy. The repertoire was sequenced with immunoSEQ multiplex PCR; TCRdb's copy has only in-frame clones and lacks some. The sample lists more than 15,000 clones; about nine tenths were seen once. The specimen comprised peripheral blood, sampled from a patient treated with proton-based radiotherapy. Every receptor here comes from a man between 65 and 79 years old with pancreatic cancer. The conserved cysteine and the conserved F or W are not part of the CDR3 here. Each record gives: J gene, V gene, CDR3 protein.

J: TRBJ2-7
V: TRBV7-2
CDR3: ASSLVSPYGTGAPYEQY

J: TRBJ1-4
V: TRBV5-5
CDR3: ASSFAGEDEKLF

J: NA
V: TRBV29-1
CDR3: SAGTGGAYEQY

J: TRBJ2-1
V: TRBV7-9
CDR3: ASSRLAGMVDEQF

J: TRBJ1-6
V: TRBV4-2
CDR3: ASSLVESSYNSPLH

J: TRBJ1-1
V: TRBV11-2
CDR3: ASNRPNTEAF

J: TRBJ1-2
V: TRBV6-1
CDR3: ASSLQTGTVYGYT

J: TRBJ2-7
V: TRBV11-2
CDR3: ASSLTPGQMDEQY

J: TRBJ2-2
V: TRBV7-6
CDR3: ASSLSSRADYTGELF

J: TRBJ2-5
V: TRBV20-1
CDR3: SAAKETQY

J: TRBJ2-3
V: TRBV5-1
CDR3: ASRSGLADTDTQY

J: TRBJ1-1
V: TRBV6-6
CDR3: ASSSGQAQNTEAF

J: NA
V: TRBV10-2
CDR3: ASSLPIGRTGKTYEQY

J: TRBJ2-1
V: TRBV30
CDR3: AWKGEVEQF

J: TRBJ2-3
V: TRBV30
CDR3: AWTSGSTDTQY

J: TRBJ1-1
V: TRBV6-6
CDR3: ASSYGQNTEAF

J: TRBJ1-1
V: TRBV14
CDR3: ASSQARTAEAF